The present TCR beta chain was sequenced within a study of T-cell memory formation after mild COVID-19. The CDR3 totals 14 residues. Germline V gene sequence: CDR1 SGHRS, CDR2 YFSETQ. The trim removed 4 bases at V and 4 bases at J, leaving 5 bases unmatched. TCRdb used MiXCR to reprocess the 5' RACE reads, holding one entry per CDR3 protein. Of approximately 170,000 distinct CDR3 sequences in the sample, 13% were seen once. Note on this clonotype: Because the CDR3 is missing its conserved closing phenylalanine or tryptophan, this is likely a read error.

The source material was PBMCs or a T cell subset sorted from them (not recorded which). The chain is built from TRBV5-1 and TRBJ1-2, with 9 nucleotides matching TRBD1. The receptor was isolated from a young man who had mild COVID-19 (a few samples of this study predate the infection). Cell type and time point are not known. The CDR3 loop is CASSIGQGRYGYTS. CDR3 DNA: TGCGCCAGCAGCATCGGACAGGGGCGCTATGGCTACACCTCC.